A single sample gave rise to the 9 T cell receptor beta chains below, sequenced in a study of T cells in localized non-small cell lung cancer. Method: immunoSEQ multiplex PCR; TCRdb's copy keeps in-frame clones and lacks some. The repertoire holds over 20,000 clones, with more than 85% as singletons. Here the sequenced sample was peripheral blood, taken before any cancer treatment. Receptors originate from a man between 40 and 70 years old with stage III squamous cell lung carcinoma.

The V gene is TRBV7-2, the J gene TRBJ1-1; perhaps TRBD1 as D (5 bases). V lost 5 bases and J 3 bases, leaving 19 bases between the germline ends. The CDR3 spans 16 residues. In germline, CDR1 is SGHTA, CDR2 FQGNSA. As DNA, the CDR3 is TGTGCCAGCAGCCTTGAGGGGAGGGTCCCCGACACTGAAGCTTTCTTT. Amino acids: CASSLEGRVPDTEAFF.

The chain uses TRBV2 and TRBJ1-1; D unresolved. Trimming removed 5 bases at V and 1 base at J, with 8 bases between. CDR3 length: 13 amino acids. Germline V CDR1 and CDR2: SNHLY, FYNNEI. CDR3 in amino acids: CASSKQPNTEAFF. The CDR3 nucleotides are TGTGCCAGCAGTAAACAGCCGAACACTGAAGCTTTCTTT.

The chain joins TRBV6-1 to TRBJ1-5, with D unclear. The V gene lost 1 base and the J gene lost 7 bases, with 11 bases spanning the gap. CDR3 length: 14 amino acids. Germline CDR1 is MNHNS and CDR2 is SASEGT. CDR3 in DNA: TGTGCCAGCAGTGAAGTTCTGGGTTCACAGCCCCAGCATTTT. Encoded protein: CASSEVLGSQPQHF.

The gene calls are TRBV6-4 and TRBJ2-3; D may match TRBD1 or TRBD2 (6 bases each). The CDR3 sequence is 13 residues long. Germline assignment: CDR1 MRHNA and CDR2 SNTAGT. V lost 11 bases to trimming and J lost 2 bases, with 14 bases between them. The CDR3 sequence is CAAGGGHTDTQYF. The CDR3 DNA is TGTGCCGCAGGTGGGGGGCACACAGATACGCAGTATTTT.

The chain recombines TRBV6-1 with TRBJ2-3; the D is unclear. This CDR3 has 12 residues. Trimming pared 8 bases from V and 1 base from J, leaving 7 bases between. CDR1 is MNHNS, CDR2 SASEGT, per germline. The CDR3: CASDSGTDTQYF. Here the CDR3 DNA reads TGTGCCAGCGATTCAGGCACAGATACGCAGTATTTT.

The chain carries TRBV25-1 and TRBJ2-3; 8 nucleotides align to TRBD1. This CDR3 is built from 16 residues. J lost 4 bases, V lost 3 bases, and 9 bases had no gene match. CDR1 and CDR2 from the germline V gene are MGHDK and SYGVNS. CDR3 DNA sequence: TGTGCCAGCAGTGACCCCGGACAGGGACAGGCAGATACGCAGTATTTT. Translated: CASSDPGQGQADTQYF.

The chain couples TRBV6-6 to TRBJ1-4; 9 positions match TRBD1. The CDR3 loop spans 16 amino acids. The trim removed 2 bases at V and 7 bases at J, leaving 8 bases unmatched. CDR1 is MNHNY, CDR2 SVGAGI, per germline (reference sequence). The CDR3 coding sequence is TGTGCCAGCAGTTACGTGACCGGGACAGGGTCTGAAAAACTGTTTTTT. It translates to CASSYVTGTGSEKLFF.

The rearrangement uses TRBV9 and TRBJ2-2; D is tentatively TRBD1 or TRBD2 (5 bases each). Trimming removed 4 bases at V and 6 bases at J, with 16 bases between. CDR1 and CDR2 (germline): SGDLS, YYNGEE. The CDR3 covers 15 residues. The CDR3: CASSTGATWPGELFF. DNA of the CDR3: TGTGCCAGCAGCACCGGGGCCACCTGGCCCGGGGAGCTGTTTTTT.

Only a few counts were recorded for this clone. The rearrangement links TRBV5-6 to TRBJ2-6; weak D call: TRBD1 (6 bases). The CDR3 has 16 amino acids. CDR1 is SGHDT and CDR2 is YYEEEE in the germline V gene. Trimming shortened V by 0 bases and J by 2 bases, and 9 bases separated the two germline ends. CDR3 residues: CASSLDRVAGANVLTF. CDR3 sequence (DNA): TGTGCCAGCAGCTTGGACAGGGTAGCTGGGGCCAACGTCCTGACTTTC.